A selection of T cell receptor beta chains follows, all from one sample in a study of blood T cell repertoires in COVID-19. The repertoire was sequenced with immunoSEQ multiplex PCR; TCRdb's copy has only in-frame clones and lacks some. Among roughly 330,000 clones listed, about 82% were seen once. The sample comprised peripheral blood. The receptors were gathered from a woman in her forties or fifties with acute or convalescent COVID-19. Each CDR3 is given with its conserved first and last residue. The order of the fields is D gene, clone size, V gene, J gene, CDR3 protein, CDR3 DNA. A D gene is named only where the DNA matches it firmly. Only part of the rows carry a size: once, few, many, or a class if the clone is expanded.

-	-	TRBV12-3/TRBV12-4	TRBJ1-2	CASRQTLLGYTF	TGTGCCAGCAGGCAGACACTTCTTGGCTACACCTTC
TRBD1	once	TRBV30	TRBJ1-1	CAWRPPDRAGTEAFF	TGTGCCTGGAGGCCCCCTGACAGGGCGGGCACTGAAGCTTTCTTT
-	-	TRBV9	TRBJ2-2	CASSPQAGTGELFF	TGTGCCAGCAGCCCTCAGGCGGGCACCGGGGAGCTGTTTTTT
TRBD1	-	TRBV14	TRBJ2-2	CASSQVAGGTGELFF	TGTGCCAGCAGCCAAGTGGCAGGGGGCACCGGGGAGCTGTTTTTT
-	-	TRBV19	TRBJ2-4	CASSMAVLAKNIQYF	TGTGCCAGTAGTATGGCAGTTCTAGCCAAAAACATTCAGTACTTC
-	-	TRBV7-9	TRBJ1-4	CASTLAPVGGNEKLFF	TGTGCCAGCACGCTGGCCCCTGTCGGGGGGAATGAAAAACTGTTTTTT
-	-	TRBV10-1	TRBJ2-1	CASSELAVSSYNEQFF	TGCGCCAGCAGTGAATTAGCGGTAAGCTCCTACAATGAGCAGTTCTTC
TRBD2	-	TRBV27	TRBJ2-7	CASSFSGTSGASEQYF	TGTGCCAGCAGTTTTAGTGGGACTAGCGGGGCCTCCGAGCAGTACTTC
-	-	TRBV24-1	TRBJ2-3	CATSDLSGVGTDTQYF	TGTGCCACCAGTGATTTATCGGGGGTGGGAACAGATACGCAGTATTTT
TRBD1	few	TRBV27	TRBJ2-7	CASSFISGQGGYEQYF	TGTGCCAGCAGTTTCATATCCGGACAGGGGGGTTACGAGCAGTACTTC
TRBD1	-	TRBV29-1	TRBJ1-3	CSGTGTGAGNTIYF	TGCAGCGGAACCGGGACAGGCGCGGGAAACACCATATATTTT
TRBD1	-	TRBV18	TRBJ1-1	CASSLGQGGYTEAFF	TGTGCCAGCTCACTCGGACAGGGAGGCTACACTGAAGCTTTCTTT
TRBD1	-	TRBV12-3/TRBV12-4	TRBJ1-6	CASSNRGPPLHF	TGTGCCAGCAGTAACAGGGGCCCCCCCCTCCACTTT
-	-	TRBV4-1	TRBJ1-2	CASSQDPSGWNYGYTF	TGCGCCAGCAGCCAAGATCCTTCAGGATGGAACTATGGCTACACCTTC
-	-	TRBV7-3	TRBJ2-2	CASSQGGTGELFF	TGTGCCAGCAGCCAGGGGGGTACCGGGGAGCTGTTTTTT
TRBD1	-	TRBV7-2	TRBJ1-6	CASSLEGAESPLHF	TGTGCCAGCAGCTTAGAGGGGGCGGAATCACCCCTCCACTTT
TRBD1	few	TRBV28	TRBJ2-7	CASSSGGPYEQYF	TGTGCCAGCAGTTCAGGGGGTCCCTACGAGCAGTACTTC
-	-	TRBV18	TRBJ2-3	CASSLGTGTDTQYF	TGTGCCAGCTCACTAGGCACAGGGACAGATACGCAGTATTTT
-	-	TRBV28	TRBJ2-5	CASSLGTSEETQYF	TGTGCCAGCAGTTTGGGGACTTCAGAAGAGACCCAGTACTTC
TRBD1	-	TRBV28	TRBJ2-1	CASSFSRQGLDEQFF	TGTGCCAGCAGTTTCTCCCGACAGGGTTTGGATGAGCAGTTCTTC
TRBD1	-	TRBV28	TRBJ1-5	CASSTYRGRVYQPQHF	TGTGCCAGCAGTACGTACAGGGGGCGGGTATATCAGCCCCAGCATTTT
-	-	TRBV5-5	TRBJ2-1	CASSLAAGGAEQFF	TGTGCCAGCAGCTTGGCGGCTGGGGGCGCTGAGCAGTTCTTC
-	-	TRBV5-8	TRBJ2-1	CASSRFIGTGGDEQFF	TGTGCCAGCAGCCGCTTTATAGGGACCGGGGGTGATGAGCAGTTCTTC
TRBD2	few	TRBV6-1	TRBJ2-7	CASSEAPGLGAGEQYF	TGTGCCAGCAGTGAAGCGCCGGGACTAGGGGCGGGCGAGCAGTACTTC
TRBD1	-	TRBV19	TRBJ1-1	CASSILGGSHTEAFF	TGTGCCAGTAGTATTTTAGGGGGCAGCCACACTGAAGCTTTCTTT
TRBD1	-	TRBV6-6	TRBJ2-1	CASSQTDRATYNEQFF	TGTGCCAGCAGCCAGACGGACAGGGCCACCTACAATGAGCAGTTCTTC
TRBD2	-	TRBV5-1	TRBJ2-4	CASSSLTSSGDIQYF	TGCGCCAGCAGCTCGCTAACGTCCAGCGGGGACATTCAGTACTTC
TRBD2	-	TRBV11-3	TRBJ2-1	CASSLRFGGSRNEQFF	TGTGCCAGCAGCTTACGATTCGGCGGGAGCAGGAATGAGCAGTTCTTC
TRBD2	-	TRBV3-1/TRBV3-2	TRBJ2-1	CASSQDPSGDEQFF	TGTGCCAGCAGCCAAGATCCTAGCGGGGACGAGCAGTTCTTC
-	-	TRBV7-2	TRBJ2-7	CASSFPSVIPPLPYF	TGTGCCAGCAGCTTCCCTAGCGTAATACCGCCATTGCCGTACTTC
-	-	TRBV5-1	TRBJ1-3	CASSPDSSGNTIYF	TGCGCCAGCAGCCCAGACAGCTCTGGAAACACCATATATTTT
-	-	TRBV27	TRBJ2-4	CASSLSRYQNIQYF	TGTGCCAGCAGTTTATCCAGATATCAAAACATTCAGTACTTC
TRBD2	-	TRBV7-2	TRBJ2-5	CASSLRWTKLAGARETQYF	TGTGCCAGCAGCCTCCGTTGGACAAAACTAGCGGGAGCGCGGGAGACCCAGTACTTC
-	-	TRBV29-1	TRBJ1-5	CSVGEDQPQHF	TGCAGCGTTGGTGAGGATCAGCCCCAGCATTTT
TRBD2	-	TRBV11-2	TRBJ2-3	CASSFRSSSGYTQYF	TGTGCCAGCAGCTTTAGAAGCTCTAGCGGGTATACGCAGTATTTT
-	-	TRBV19	TRBJ1-5	CASRQYSNQPQHF	TGTGCCAGTAGGCAGTATAGCAATCAGCCCCAGCATTTT
TRBD1	-	TRBV27	TRBJ2-3	CASSFRGITDTQYF	TGTGCCAGCAGTTTCAGGGGGATTACAGATACGCAGTATTTT
TRBD2	-	TRBV4-1	TRBJ2-1	CASSQFLAGEQFF	TGCGCCAGCAGCCAGTTCCTAGCGGGTGAGCAGTTCTTC
-	few	TRBV19	TRBJ1-2	CASISTNRPPSYGYTF	TGTGCCAGTATCAGTACGAACCGTCCTCCCAGCTATGGCTACACCTTC
-	-	TRBV19	TRBJ1-1	CASSWLEDTEAFF	TGTGCCAGTAGTTGGCTTGAGGACACTGAAGCTTTCTTT
-	-	TRBV28	TRBJ1-1	CASSLSGTEAFF	TGTGCCAGCAGTTTATCGGGCACTGAAGCTTTCTTT
TRBD1	-	TRBV10-3	TRBJ2-1	CAIRGDRGDNEQFF	TGTGCCATCAGGGGGGACAGGGGTGACAATGAGCAGTTCTTC
-	-	TRBV29-1	TRBJ1-4	CSVAGGWGEKLFF	TGCAGCGTTGCCGGAGGTTGGGGTGAAAAACTGTTTTTT
-	-	TRBV7-8	TRBJ2-7	CASSLAQTLGGLSSYEQYF	TGTGCCAGCAGCTTAGCGCAAACCCTCGGCGGACTTAGCTCCTACGAGCAGTACTTC
-	few	TRBV6-2/TRBV6-3	TRBJ2-2	CASSYGMAGHSSTGELFF	TGTGCCAGCAGTTACGGAATGGCGGGGCATAGTTCCACCGGGGAGCTGTTTTTT